These 13 T cell receptor beta chains were sequenced from one sample in a study of tumor and adjacent non-tumor tissue in lung cancer. The template was RNA from unsorted bulk tissue. A modified ARM-PCR protocol with three rounds of nested PCR amplified TCRbeta. MiXCR, applied by TCRdb to the multiplex PCR reads, yields one record per CDR3 protein. Of more than 90,000 distinct CDR3 sequences listed, just over 65% are singletons. The specimen sequenced was lung tumor tissue. The receptors stem from a man between 60 and 70 years old with non-small cell lung cancer.

The table lists this clonotype with a count of one. The conserved phenylalanine or tryptophan normally closing the CDR3 is absent here, so this likely arose from a read error. J is TRBJ1-1 and V is TRBV20-1; D is undetermined. CDR1 and CDR2 from the germline V gene are DFQATT and SNEGSKA (reference sequence). This CDR3 region has 13 residues. V dropped 3 bases and J dropped 0 bases, with 8 bases sitting between them. The CDR3: CSASLRLNTEAFI. The CDR3 nucleotides read TGCAGTGCTAGTCTGAGGTTGAACACTGAAGCTTTCATT.

This clonotype was counted many times. J is TRBJ2-7 and V is TRBV6-2 or TRBV6-3, with D perhaps being TRBD1 or TRBD2 (5 bases each). This CDR3 is built from 13 residues. Germline V lookup: CDR1 MNHEY, CDR2 SVGEGT. The V end was cut by 5 bases, the J end by 2 bases, with 10 bases between. This CDR3 reads CASSQQGPYEQYF. The CDR3, as DNA: TGTGCCAGCAGTCAGCAGGGACCCTACGAGCAGTACTTC.

On this clonotype itself: The junction departs from the called germline gene at one end, perhaps through a read error. V gene TRBV6-5 combines with J gene TRBJ2-3; D is uncertain. Germline V gene lookup returns CDR1 MNHEY and CDR2 SVGAGI. This CDR3 has 18 residues. CDR3 region: CASSSGSDLGTSTDTQYF. The CDR3 DNA reads TGTGCTAGCAGTTCAGGATCCGATCTGGGAACTAGCACAGATACGCAGTATTTT.

At least ten counts were recorded for this clonotype. V and J are TRBV4-1 and TRBJ2-4; TRBD2 aligns across 7 bases. V lost 1 base and J lost 6; bases outside the gene matches: 6. The CDR3 has 15 amino acids. Germline V gene sequence: CDR1 MGHRA, CDR2 YSYEKL. The CDR3 region is CASSQGFGGRNIQYF. CDR3 nucleotides: TGCGCCAGCAGCCAAGGATTTGGCGGGAGAAACATTCAGTACTTC.

This chain connects TRBV6-1 to TRBJ2-1; TRBD2 agrees at 12 bases. The CDR3 runs 16 residues. V lost 6 bases and J lost 7; bases outside the gene matches: 10. Per germline, CDR1 MNHNS and CDR2 SASEGT. This CDR3 is CASRPETSGSTNEQFF. The CDR3 DNA is TGTGCCAGCAGGCCCGAGACTAGCGGGAGCACGAATGAGCAGTTCTTC.

Notes on this clonotype: Mismatch with germline at one junction end may stem from a read error. The rearrangement links TRBV11-2 to TRBJ2-7, with 8 bases matching TRBD1. The CDR3 has 13 amino acids. Germline-derived CDR1 and CDR2 are SGHAT and FQNNGV. CDR3 residues: CAISRTGTYEHYF. DNA of the CDR3: TGTGCCATCAGCCGGACAGGGACCTACGAGCATTACTTC.

As to this clonotype: This clone may be a read error of a much larger clone one base away. The chain recombines TRBV6-6 with TRBJ2-2, with D tentatively TRBD1 (6 bases). The CDR3 spans 14 residues. The germline V and J ends were trimmed by 10 bases and 3 bases, with 15 bases remaining between them. The V gene's germline CDR1 is MNHNY and CDR2 SVGAGI (reference sequence). Here the CDR3 reads CATLNREHTGELFF. The CDR3 DNA follows: TGTGCCACCCTCAACAGGGAGCACACCGGGGAGCTGTTTTTT.

The rearrangement links TRBV10-3 to TRBJ1-1, with 8 bases identical to TRBD1. This CDR3 spans 12 amino acids. Germline lookup yields CDR1 ENHRY and CDR2 SYGVKD. V lost 6 bases and J lost 6; bases outside the gene matches: 3. The chain's CDR3 is CAIRSTGAEAFF. For the CDR3, the DNA is TGTGCCATCAGGTCGACAGGGGCTGAAGCTTTCTTT.

This clonotype qualifies as medium-sized (0.01 to 0.1%). The chain links TRBV11-2 to TRBJ2-5; tentatively, D is TRBD1 (6 bases). Germline V CDR1 and CDR2: SGHAT, FQNNGV. V was shortened by 4 bases and J by 4 bases, with 13 bases between the two germline ends. This CDR3 is 14 amino acids long. The CDR3: CASSSQGRGETQYF. CDR3 bases: TGTGCCAGCAGCTCACAGGGTAGAGGAGAGACCCAGTACTTC.

This clonotype was counted ten times or more. V gene TRBV6-5 combines with J gene TRBJ2-6; 7 bases fit TRBD1. CDR1 and CDR2 from the germline V gene are MNHEY and SVGAGI. The CDR3 is 17 amino acids. V trimming: 0 bases; J trimming: 4 bases; junction bases outside the gene matches: 6. CDR3 residues: CASSYSRGGAGANVLTF. The CDR3 DNA sequence: TGTGCCAGCAGTTACTCGAGAGGGGGCGCCGGGGCCAACGTCCTGACTTTC.

The V call is TRBV12-3 or TRBV12-4, the J call TRBJ2-1; D not resolved. V lost 7 bases to trimming and J lost 4 bases, with 17 bases between them. There are 15 residues in the CDR3. This chain's CDR3 is CASKEENSSYNEQFF. The CDR3 DNA is TGTGCCAGCAAAGAGGAGAACAGTTCGTACAATGAGCAGTTCTTC.

As for this clonotype: An end of the junction does not agree with germline; a read error may underlie this. The chain is built from TRBV6-5 and TRBJ1-1; possible D gene TRBD1, 6 bases. Germline loops: CDR1 MNHEY, CDR2 SVGAGI. The CDR3 covers 16 residues. The CDR3 reads CTSSYGQGIMNSEAFF. The CDR3 DNA reads as TGTACCAGCAGTTACGGTCAGGGGATCATGAACAGTGAAGCTTTCTTT.

Of note for this clonotype: At one end, the junction sequence differs from germline, possibly due to a read error. CDR3 region: CASSLALRGRTVAFF. The CDR3 bases are TGTGCCAGTAGTTTAGCGCTCAGGGGGCGAACTGTAGCTTTCTTT. The chain uses TRBV12-3 or TRBV12-4 and TRBJ1-1; TRBD1 matches 8 bases. The length of the CDR3 is 15 residues.